Listed below are T cell receptor beta chains from one sample, sequenced in a study of shared clonotypes between healthy human individuals. Assay used: immunoSEQ multiplex PCR; TCRdb lists only in-frame clones, some missing. The profile shows roughly 1,100,000 clones, about 74% of them singletons. Sample: memory CD4+ T cells sorted from blood. The receptors come from a man between 18 and 35 years old in good health. The CDR3 runs from the conserved cysteine through the conserved F or W. Fields, in order: D gene, J gene, CDR3 length, clone size, V gene, CDR3 DNA, CDR3 protein. The D gene is left open where the match is weak. A clone size is listed for some rows: how often the clone was seen (once, few, many), or a class if it is expanded.

. | TRBJ2-3 | 15 | . | TRBV5-1 | TGCGCCAGCAGCTTGGACGGACTCAGCACAGATACGCAGTATTTT | CASSLDGLSTDTQYF
. | TRBJ1-2 | 14 | . | TRBV6-1 | TGTGCCAGCAGTGAAGCGGCCAGCCTCTATGGCTACACCTTC | CASSEAASLYGYTF
. | TRBJ2-5 | 12 | . | TRBV18 | TGTGCCAGCTCACCCTGGAGTGAGACCCAGTACTTC | CASSPWSETQYF
. | TRBJ1-6 | 20 | many | TRBV7-2 | TGTGCCAGCAGCTTAGCCCCCGGGACTCCCCGAGGCTCCTATAATTCACCCCTCCACTTT | CASSLAPGTPRGSYNSPLHF
. | TRBJ2-7 | 14 | once | TRBV5-6 | TGTGCCAGCAGCTTGTATACGGGATCCTACGAGCAGTACTTC | CASSLYTGSYEQYF
TRBD1 | TRBJ1-1 | 15 | . | TRBV5-1 | TGCGCCAGCAGCCTGACAGGGGGCCCGGACACTGAAGCTTTCTTT | CASSLTGGPDTEAFF
. | TRBJ1-5 | 15 | . | TRBV30 | TGTGCCTGGAGTTCTGACAGATATAGCAATCAGCCCCAGCATTTT | CAWSSDRYSNQPQHF
. | TRBJ1-4 | 16 | . | TRBV6-1 | TGTGCCAGCAGTGATTATTCGTTTGGGACTAATGAAAAACTGTTTTTT | CASSDYSFGTNEKLFF
. | TRBJ2-5 | 13 | . | TRBV29-1 | TGCAGCGTTGTTAACAAGGGGAGGGAGACCCAGTACTTC | CSVVNKGRETQYF
. | TRBJ1-2 | 13 | . | TRBV5-6 | TGTGCCAGCAGCTTGGCCGGTGGGTACGGCTACACCTTC | CASSLAGGYGYTF
. | TRBJ2-6 | 16 | . | TRBV19 | TGTGCCAGTAGTATTCGAGGGAGCTCTGGGGCCAACGTCCTGACTTTC | CASSIRGSSGANVLTF
TRBD1 | TRBJ2-7 | 14 | . | TRBV10-2 | TGCGCCAGCAATTCGGGACAGGGAAACAACGAGCAGTACTTC | CASNSGQGNNEQYF
. | TRBJ2-1 | 11 | . | TRBV29-1 | TGCAGCGCTGGGCAGGGGAATGAGCAGTTCTTC | CSAGQGNEQFF
TRBD1 | TRBJ2-7 | 16 | . | TRBV6-1 | TGTGCCAGCAGTGAAAACGGAGGACAGGTTCCCTACGAGCAGTACTTC | CASSENGGQVPYEQYF
. | TRBJ1-5 | 13 | . | TRBV7-6 | TGTGCCAGCAGTCTCGAAATAAATCAGCCCCAGCATTTT | CASSLEINQPQHF
TRBD1 | TRBJ2-4 | 17 | . | TRBV30 | TGTGCCTGGAGTGTAGGGGGGCAGGGGGCTGCCAAAAACATTCAGTACTTC | CAWSVGGQGAAKNIQYF
TRBD1 | TRBJ2-7 | 14 | . | TRBV5-1 | TGCGCCAGCAGCTCACAGACAGGGAAAGACGAGCAGTACTTC | CASSSQTGKDEQYF
TRBD2 | TRBJ2-3 | 14 | . | TRBV5-4 | TGTGCCAGCAGCCCAGGGACTAGTCCTAATACGCAGTATTTT | CASSPGTSPNTQYF
. | TRBJ1-1 | 13 | few | TRBV7-2 | TGTGCCAGCAGCCGACAGGAGAACACTGAAGCTTTCTTT | CASSRQENTEAFF
TRBD1 | TRBJ1-6 | 19 | . | TRBV6-4 | TGTGCCAGCAGAAAAAACCGGGACAGGGAAAGCACCTATAATTCACCCCTCCACTTT | CASRKNRDRESTYNSPLHF
TRBD1 | TRBJ2-3 | 14 | . | TRBV5-1 | TGCGCCAGCAGCTCGGGACAGGGTTCGGGTACGCAGTATTTT | CASSSGQGSGTQYF
TRBD2 | TRBJ2-1 | 13 | . | TRBV10-3 | TGTGCCATCAGAGGACTAGCGGGAGAAGAGCAGTTCTTC | CAIRGLAGEEQFF
. | TRBJ2-2 | 15 | . | TRBV9 | TGTGCCAGCAGCGCGGGACTCACCAACACCGGGGAGCTGTTTTTT | CASSAGLTNTGELFF
TRBD2 | TRBJ2-1 | 16 | . | TRBV5-1 | TGCGCCAGCAGCTTGGCCGGGACTAGCGGGAGCAATGAGCAGTTCTTC | CASSLAGTSGSNEQFF
TRBD1 | TRBJ2-4 | 16 | . | TRBV7-9 | TGTGCCAGCAGCCAGGGGACAGGGGGTTATGAAAACATTCAGTACTTC | CASSQGTGGYENIQYF
TRBD2 | TRBJ2-5 | 14 | . | TRBV30 | TGTGCCCTTCTAGCGGGGAACAACCAAGAGACCCAGTACTTC | CALLAGNNQETQYF
. | TRBJ2-2 | 14 | . | TRBV30 | TGTGCCTGGAGCAATTTTATAGACACCGGGGAGCTGTTTTTT | CAWSNFIDTGELFF
. | TRBJ2-7 | 13 | . | TRBV15 | TGTGCCACCAGCAGAGATTGGGAGCCCGAGCAGTACTTC | CATSRDWEPEQYF
. | TRBJ1-2 | 18 | . | TRBV19 | TGTGCCAGTAGTAACCGGGTTTTCGGGCGGACTGAAGGCACGGGCTACACCTTC | CASSNRVFGRTEGTGYTF
. | TRBJ1-2 | 13 | . | TRBV7-2 | TGTGCCAGCAGCGGAACAGGGTTAAGTGGCTACACCTTC | CASSGTGLSGYTF
. | TRBJ1-2 | 13 | few | TRBV30 | TGTGCCTGGAGTGCGATGTGGAAGGCTGGCTACACCTTC | CAWSAMWKAGYTF
. | TRBJ1-1 | 13 | . | TRBV10-1 | TGCGCCAGCAGTGAGTCGGGGAGAACTGAAGCTTTCTTT | CASSESGRTEAFF
. | TRBJ1-2 | 14 | . | TRBV7-9 | TGTGCCAGCAGCTTAGCCCCTTCTAACTATGGCTACACCTTC | CASSLAPSNYGYTF
TRBD2 | TRBJ2-3 | 15 | . | TRBV2 | TGTGCCAGCAGGGCAACTAGCGGGAGGGGAGATACGCAGTATTTT | CASRATSGRGDTQYF
. | TRBJ2-3 | 14 | few | TRBV6-1 | TGTGCCAGCAGTTTCACACGGGGCAGAGATACGCAGTATTTT | CASSFTRGRDTQYF
. | TRBJ2-7 | 11 | once | TRBV30 | TGTGCCTGGAGTTCCGCCTACGAGCAGTACTTC | CAWSSAYEQYF
. | TRBJ2-7 | 16 | . | TRBV7-8 | TGTGCCAGCAGCTTAAGAGGGCTAGCGACGGACTACGAGCAGTACTTC | CASSLRGLATDYEQYF
. | TRBJ1-1 | 15 | . | TRBV18 | TGTGCCAGCTCACCACCCGGTACGGGGCGAACTGAAGCTTTCTTT | CASSPPGTGRTEAFF
TRBD1 | TRBJ1-6 | 14 | . | TRBV18 | TGTGCCAGCACGTCCGGGACAGGAGGATCACCCCTCCACTTT | CASTSGTGGSPLHF
. | TRBJ1-5 | 13 | . | TRBV6-5 | TGTGCCAGCAGTTACTCGGACAGACAGCCCCAGCATTTT | CASSYSDRQPQHF
. | TRBJ2-7 | 14 | . | TRBV19 | TGTGCCAGTAGTACGAAAAAGAGTTCCTACGAGCAGTACTTC | CASSTKKSSYEQYF
. | TRBJ1-5 | 13 | . | TRBV6-4 | TGTGCCAGCAGTGAAAGGGAAGGTCAGCCCCAGCATTTT | CASSEREGQPQHF
. | TRBJ1-1 | 16 | . | TRBV7-9 | TGTGCCAGCACCGTTAGGCAGGGAATGGGGAACACTGAAGCTTTCTTT | CASTVRQGMGNTEAFF
. | TRBJ1-2 | 13 | few | TRBV28 | TGTGCCAGCAGTTTGGACAGTAACTATGGCTACACCTTC | CASSLDSNYGYTF
. | TRBJ2-7 | 16 | . | TRBV19 | TGTGCCAGTAGTAGGTCGACAGGTGGGGTTACCTACGAGCAGTACTTC | CASSRSTGGVTYEQYF
TRBD1 | TRBJ1-2 | 14 | . | TRBV30 | TGTGCCTGGAGTAATGCAGGGGGTAGCTATGGCTACACCTTC | CAWSNAGGSYGYTF
. | TRBJ2-1 | 12 | . | TRBV15 | TGTGCCACCAGCAGAGGGGCGATTGCACAGTTCTTC | CATSRGAIAQFF
TRBD1 | TRBJ1-4 | 14 | few | TRBV5-1 | TGCGCCAGCAGCATAGGACAGGGAGGTGAAAAACTGTTTTTT | CASSIGQGGEKLFF
. | TRBJ2-7 | 12 | . | TRBV28 | TGTGCCAGTAAGTCCTCGCCCTACGAGCAGTACTTC | CASKSSPYEQYF
TRBD2 | TRBJ2-1 | 16 | . | TRBV5-1 | TGCGCCAGCAGCTTAGGACTAGCGGGGTACTACAATGAGCAGTTCTTC | CASSLGLAGYYNEQFF
. | TRBJ1-4 | 13 | . | TRBV2 | TGTGCCAGCGGGGGGAAGGTTCAGGAAAAACTGTTTTTT | CASGGKVQEKLFF
. | TRBJ2-1 | 12 | . | TRBV6-5 | TGTGCCAGCAGTTACGGGAGCAATGAGCAGTTCTTC | CASSYGSNEQFF
. | TRBJ1-3 | 15 | once | TRBV9 | TGTGCCAGCAGCGTAGCACCCGGTTCTGGAAACACCATATATTTT | CASSVAPGSGNTIYF
TRBD1 | TRBJ2-2 | 14 | . | TRBV30 | TGTGCCTGGATTGCGACAGGGGTGGTCGGGGAGCTGTTTTTT | CAWIATGVVGELFF
. | TRBJ1-1 | 14 | . | TRBV5-1 | TGCGCCAGCAGCACTCAAGGAGGGAACACTGAAGCTTTCTTT | CASSTQGGNTEAFF
. | TRBJ2-7 | 17 | few | TRBV5-6 | TGTGCCAGCAGCTTGTTGGCGGGTTTTGAGAGCTCCTACGAGCAGTACTTC | CASSLLAGFESSYEQYF
TRBD1 | TRBJ1-6 | 15 | . | TRBV6-1 | TGTGCCAGCATCCGACCGGGACAGGGAGACTCACCCCTCCACTTT | CASIRPGQGDSPLHF
TRBD1 | TRBJ1-5 | 15 | . | TRBV6-1 | TGTGCCAGCAGTGAAGCAGGGGGCAAAACTCAGCCCCAGCATTTT | CASSEAGGKTQPQHF
. | TRBJ1-2 | 15 | . | TRBV11-2 | TGTGCCAGCAGTTTTGGGGTCCCCCCTGCCTATGGCTACACCTTC | CASSFGVPPAYGYTF
TRBD1 | TRBJ2-1 | 15 | . | TRBV9 | TGTGCCAGCACCAGGGACAGTTCCCTCCACAATGAGCAGTTCTTC | CASTRDSSLHNEQFF